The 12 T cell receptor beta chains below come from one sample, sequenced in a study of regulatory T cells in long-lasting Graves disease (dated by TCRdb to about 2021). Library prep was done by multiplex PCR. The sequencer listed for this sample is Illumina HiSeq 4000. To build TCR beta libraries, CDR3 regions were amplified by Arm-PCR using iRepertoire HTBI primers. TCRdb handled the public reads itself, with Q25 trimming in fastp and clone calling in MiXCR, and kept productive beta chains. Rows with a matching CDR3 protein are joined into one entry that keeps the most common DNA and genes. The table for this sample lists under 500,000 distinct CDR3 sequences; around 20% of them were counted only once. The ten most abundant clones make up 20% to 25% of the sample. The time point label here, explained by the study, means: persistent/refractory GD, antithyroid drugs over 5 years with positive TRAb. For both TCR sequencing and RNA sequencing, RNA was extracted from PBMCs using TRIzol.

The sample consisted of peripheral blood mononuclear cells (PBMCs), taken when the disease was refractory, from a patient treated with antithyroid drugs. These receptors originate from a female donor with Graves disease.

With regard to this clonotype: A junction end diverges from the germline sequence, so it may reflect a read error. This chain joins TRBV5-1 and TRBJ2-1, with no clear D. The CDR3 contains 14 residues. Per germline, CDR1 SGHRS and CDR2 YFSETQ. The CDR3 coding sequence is TGCGCCAGCAGCTTAAACACCCTTAACAATAAGCAGTTCTTC. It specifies CASSLNTLNNKQFF.

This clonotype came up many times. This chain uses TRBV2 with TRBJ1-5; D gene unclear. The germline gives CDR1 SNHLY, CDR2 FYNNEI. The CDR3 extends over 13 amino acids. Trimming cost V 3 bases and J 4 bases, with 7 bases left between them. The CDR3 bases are TGTGCCAGCAGTGATAACATTAATCAGCCCCAGCATTTT. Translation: CASSDNINQPQHF.

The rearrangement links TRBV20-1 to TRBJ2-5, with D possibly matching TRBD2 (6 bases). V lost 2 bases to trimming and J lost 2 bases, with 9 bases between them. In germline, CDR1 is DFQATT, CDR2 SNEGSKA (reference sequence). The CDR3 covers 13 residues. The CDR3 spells CSARSSGQETQYF. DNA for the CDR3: TGCAGTGCTAGATCGAGCGGGCAAGAGACCCAGTACTTC.

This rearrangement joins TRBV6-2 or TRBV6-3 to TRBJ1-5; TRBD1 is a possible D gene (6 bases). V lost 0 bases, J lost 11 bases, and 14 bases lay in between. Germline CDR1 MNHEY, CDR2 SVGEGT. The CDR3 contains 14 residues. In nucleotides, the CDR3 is TGTGCCAGCAGTTACTCGAAGAGGGGGGACGCCCAGCATTTT. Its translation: CASSYSKRGDAQHF.

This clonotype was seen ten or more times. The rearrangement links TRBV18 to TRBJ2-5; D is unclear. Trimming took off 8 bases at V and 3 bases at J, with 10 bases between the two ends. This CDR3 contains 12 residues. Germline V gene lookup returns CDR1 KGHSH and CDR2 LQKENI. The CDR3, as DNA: TGTGCCAGCGCAGAAGAAAAAGAGACCCAGTACTTC. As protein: CASAEEKETQYF.

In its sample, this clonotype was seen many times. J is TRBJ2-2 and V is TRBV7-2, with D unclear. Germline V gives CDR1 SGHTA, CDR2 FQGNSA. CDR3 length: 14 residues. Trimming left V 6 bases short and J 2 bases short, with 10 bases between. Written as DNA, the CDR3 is TGTGCCAGCAGTCCAGCGAGCAACACCGGGGAGCTGTTTTTT. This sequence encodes CASSPASNTGELFF.

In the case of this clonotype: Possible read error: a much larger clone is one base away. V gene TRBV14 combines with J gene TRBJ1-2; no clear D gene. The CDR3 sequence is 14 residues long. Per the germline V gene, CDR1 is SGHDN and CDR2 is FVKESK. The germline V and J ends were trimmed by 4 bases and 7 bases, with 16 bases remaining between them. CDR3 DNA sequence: TGTGCCAGCAGCCCCTGGCTCGGCTCCGTTGGCTACACCTTC. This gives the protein CASSPWLGSVGYTF.

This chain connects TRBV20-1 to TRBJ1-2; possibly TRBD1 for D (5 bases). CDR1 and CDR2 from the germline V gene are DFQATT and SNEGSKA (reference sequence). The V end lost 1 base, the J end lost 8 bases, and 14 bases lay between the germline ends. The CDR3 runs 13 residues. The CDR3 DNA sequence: TGCAGTGCTAGAGCCCCCGGGGCGGGAGGCTACACCTTC. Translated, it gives CSARAPGAGGYTF.

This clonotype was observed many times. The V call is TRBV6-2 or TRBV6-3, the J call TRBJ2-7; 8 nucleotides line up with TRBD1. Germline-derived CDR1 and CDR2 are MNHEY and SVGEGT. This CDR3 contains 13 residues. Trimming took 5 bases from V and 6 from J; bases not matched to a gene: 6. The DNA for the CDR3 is TGTGCCAGCAGTCCTCAGGGGGCGGGCGAGCAGTACTTC. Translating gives CASSPQGAGEQYF.

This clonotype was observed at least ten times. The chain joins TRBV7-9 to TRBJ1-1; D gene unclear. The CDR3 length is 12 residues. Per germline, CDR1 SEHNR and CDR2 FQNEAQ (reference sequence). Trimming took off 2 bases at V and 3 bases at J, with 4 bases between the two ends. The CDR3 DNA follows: TGTGCCAGCAGCTTATCAGACACTGAAGCTTTCTTT. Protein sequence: CASSLSDTEAFF.

In DNA, the CDR3 is TGTGCCATCAGTGAGTCGATCCCCTTAGGGAGCTATGGCTACACCTTC. It codes for CAISESIPLGSYGYTF. The V and J genes are TRBV10-3 and TRBJ1-2; the D is unclear. V lost 0 bases and J 4 bases, leaving 15 bases between the germline ends. The germline V gene has CDR1 ENHRY and CDR2 SYGVKD. This CDR3 contains 16 residues.

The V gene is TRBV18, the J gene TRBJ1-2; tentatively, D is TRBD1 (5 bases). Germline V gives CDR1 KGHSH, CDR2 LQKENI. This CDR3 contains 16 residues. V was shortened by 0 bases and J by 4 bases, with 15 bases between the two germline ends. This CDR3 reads CASSPPALWDPYGYTF. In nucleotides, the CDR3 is TGTGCCAGCTCACCACCGGCCTTATGGGACCCCTATGGCTACACCTTC.